One sample yielded the 8 T cell receptor beta chains listed below, sequenced in a study of Graves' ophthalmopathy and Graves' hyperthyroidism. The authors amplified TCR beta CDR3 regions, and they did so from RNA transcripts for repertoire sequencing. HTBI-primed first-round RT-PCR preceded second-round multiplex PCR. Using its own MiXCR run on the multiplex PCR reads, TCRdb lists one record per CDR3 protein. The data contain 400,000 to 450,000 distinct CDR3 sequences, roughly 21% of them singletons. The sequencing input was peripheral blood. Receptors were obtained from a woman under 30 with stable Graves' hyperthyroidism.

This clonotype showed up just a few times. This chain uses TRBV11-2 with TRBJ1-2, with D uncertain. The CDR3 covers 18 residues. Germline V gene data show CDR1 as SGHAT and CDR2 as FQNNGV. V lost 2 bases and J 5 bases, leaving 24 bases between the germline ends. CDR3 amino acids: CASSLSNLPRVPEYGYTF. The CDR3 DNA sequence: TGTGCCAGCAGCTTAAGCAATTTGCCTCGCGTCCCAGAGTATGGCTACACCTTC.

The table lists this clonotype with many counts. The V and J genes are TRBV11-2 and TRBJ1-3, with D possibly TRBD1 on 6 matching bases. In germline, CDR1 is SGHAT, CDR2 FQNNGV. CDR3 size: 14 residues. Between the trimmed V and J ends, which lost 4 bases and 9 bases, there was a span of 16 bases. CDR3 DNA sequence: TGTGCCAGCAGCTCCCAGACAGGTCCAAGCACCATATATTTT. This encodes CASSSQTGPSTIYF.

The genes are TRBV19 and TRBJ1-5; TRBD1 matches 7 bases. CDR3 length: 14 residues. Germline V lookup: CDR1 LNHDA, CDR2 SQIVND (reference sequence). The ends lost 5 bases at V and 6 bases at J; junction bases unmatched: 7. The CDR3 DNA reads TGTGCCAGTAGTCCACGGGCAGGGGGTCAGCCCCAGCATTTT. This gives the protein CASSPRAGGQPQHF. Full variable domain (remainder filled in from reference TRBV19 and TRBJ1-5): DGGITQSPKYLFRKEGQNVTLSCEQNLNHDAMYWYRQDPGQGLRLIYYSQIVNDFQKGDIAEGYSVSREKKESFPLTVTSAQKNPTAFYLCASSPRAGGQPQHFGDGTRLSIL.

This clonotype appeared a few times. The chain carries TRBV10-3 and TRBJ2-7; TRBD2 agrees at 9 bases. This CDR3 has 20 amino acids. V gave up 3 bases and J gave up 0 bases; unmatched junction bases: 18. Germline values: CDR1 ENHRY, CDR2 SYGVKD. CDR3 sequence: CAISEPAVGGRVMSSYEQYF. The CDR3, as DNA: TGTGCCATCAGTGAACCCGCCGTGGGCGGGAGGGTTATGAGCTCCTACGAGCAGTACTTC.

This clonotype was detected ten times or more. This chain uses TRBV12-3 or TRBV12-4 with TRBJ1-4, with D hard to call. V was shortened by 5 bases and J by 7 bases, with 11 bases between the two germline ends. The CDR3 consists of 13 residues. DNA of the CDR3: TGTGCCAGCAGTAAGGACCGTCGTGAAAAACTGTTTTTT. It encodes CASSKDRREKLFF.

In its sample, this clonotype was seen many times. This sequence joins TRBV6-5 and TRBJ2-7; 9 nucleotides align to TRBD1. V lost 0 bases to trimming and J lost 3 bases; unmatched junction nucleotides: 3. CDR1 MNHEY and CDR2 SVGAGI come from the germline V gene. The CDR3 has 15 amino acids. The CDR3 loop reads CASSYSSGQGYEQYF. The CDR3 DNA reads TGTGCCAGCAGTTACTCGTCGGGACAGGGCTACGAGCAGTACTTC.

This clonotype showed up many times. Relative to the germline gene, one junction end is altered; a read error may explain this. The chain uses TRBV14 and TRBJ2-6; D not certain. CDR3 length: 16 residues. Per germline, CDR1 SGHDN and CDR2 FVKESK. CDR3 region: CANSPMVVSGANVLTF. The CDR3 region has the DNA TGTGCCAACAGCCCTATGGTGGTCTCTGGGGCCAACGTCCTGACTTTC.

This clonotype showed up many times. The chain combines TRBV4-3 with TRBJ1-2, with 7 bases matching TRBD1. This CDR3 is built from 15 residues. V dropped 4 bases and J dropped 0; count of bases not matched to a gene: 5. The germline gives CDR1 LGHNA, CDR2 YSLEER. In nucleotides, the CDR3 is TGCGCCAGCAGCCGAGAGACAGGGACTAACTATGGCTACACCTTC. Translating it yields CASSRETGTNYGYTF.